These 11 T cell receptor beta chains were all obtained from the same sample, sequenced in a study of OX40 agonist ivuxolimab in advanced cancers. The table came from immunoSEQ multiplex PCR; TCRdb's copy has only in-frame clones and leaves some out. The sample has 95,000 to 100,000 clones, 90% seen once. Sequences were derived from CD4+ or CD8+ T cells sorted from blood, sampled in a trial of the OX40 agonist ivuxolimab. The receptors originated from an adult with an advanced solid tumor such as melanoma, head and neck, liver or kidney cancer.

The CDR3 reads CASSSPPRTGRLQFF. CDR3 nucleotides: TGTGCCAGCAGCTCACCCCCCCGGACAGGGAGGTTGCAGTTCTTC. V is TRBV11-3 and J is TRBJ2-1; 8 bases are a match to TRBD1. Germline V gene data show CDR1 as SGHNT and CDR2 as YENEEA. Trimming removed 4 bases from V and 12 bases from J; junction bases left unmatched: 14. The CDR3 is made up of 15 amino acids.

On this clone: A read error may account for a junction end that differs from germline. The chain's CDR3 is CASSFGFGHRDF. The CDR3 DNA follows: TGTGCCAGCAGCTTCGGGTTCGGGCACAGGGACTTC. The V call is TRBV5-4, the J call TRBJ2-5; D possibly corresponds to TRBD1 (6 bases). Germline V gene sequence: CDR1 SGHNT, CDR2 YYREEE (reference sequence). The CDR3 loop spans 12 amino acids.

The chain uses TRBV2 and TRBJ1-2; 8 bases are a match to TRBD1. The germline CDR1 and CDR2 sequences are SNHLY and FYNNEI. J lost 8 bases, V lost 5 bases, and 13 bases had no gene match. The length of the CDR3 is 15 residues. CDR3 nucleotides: TGTGCCAGCAGTAGTTGGACTGGACAGGGCTCAGGCTACACCTTC. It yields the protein CASSSWTGQGSGYTF.

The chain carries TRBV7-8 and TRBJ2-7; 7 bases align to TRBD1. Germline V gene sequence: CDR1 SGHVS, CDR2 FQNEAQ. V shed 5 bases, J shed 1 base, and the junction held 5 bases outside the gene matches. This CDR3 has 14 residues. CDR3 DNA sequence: TGTGCCAGCAGCCTTCGACAGGGATCCTACGAGCAGTACTTC. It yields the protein CASSLRQGSYEQYF.

The CDR3 bases are TGTGCCAGCAGCGCGGGACAGGGGGCGTACAATGAGCAGTTCTTC. This codes for CASSAGQGAYNEQFF. This rearrangement joins TRBV6-6 to TRBJ2-1, with TRBD1 matching 12 bases. Germline CDR1 reads MNHNY; CDR2 reads SVGAGI (reference sequence). The CDR3 is 15 amino acids. With V trimmed by 6 bases and J by 4 bases, 4 bases remained unmatched.

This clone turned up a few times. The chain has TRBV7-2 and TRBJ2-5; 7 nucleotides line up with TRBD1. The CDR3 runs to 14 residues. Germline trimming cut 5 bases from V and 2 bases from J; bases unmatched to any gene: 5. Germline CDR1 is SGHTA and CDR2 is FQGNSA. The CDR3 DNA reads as TGTGCCAGCAGCCCGGGACAGAGACAAGAGACCCAGTACTTC. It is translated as CASSPGQRQETQYF.

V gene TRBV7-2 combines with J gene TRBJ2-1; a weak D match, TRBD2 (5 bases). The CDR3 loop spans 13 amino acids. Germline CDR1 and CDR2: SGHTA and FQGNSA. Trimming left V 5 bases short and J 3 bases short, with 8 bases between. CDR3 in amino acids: CASSPGFYNEQFF. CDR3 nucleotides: TGTGCCAGCAGCCCGGGGTTCTACAATGAGCAGTTCTTC.

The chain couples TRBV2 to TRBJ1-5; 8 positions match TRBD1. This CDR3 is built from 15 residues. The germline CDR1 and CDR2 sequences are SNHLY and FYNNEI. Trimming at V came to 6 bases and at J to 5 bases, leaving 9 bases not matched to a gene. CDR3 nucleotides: TGTGCCAGCAGCCCGAGGACAGGGAGGGATCAGCCCCAGCATTTT. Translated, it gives CASSPRTGRDQPQHF.

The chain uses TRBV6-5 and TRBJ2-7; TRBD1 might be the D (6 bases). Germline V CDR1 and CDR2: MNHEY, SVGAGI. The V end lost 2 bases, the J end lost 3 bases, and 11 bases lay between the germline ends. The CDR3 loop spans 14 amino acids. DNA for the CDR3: TGTGCCAGCAGTTACGACGAGGACAGCTACGAGCAGTACTTC. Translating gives CASSYDEDSYEQYF.

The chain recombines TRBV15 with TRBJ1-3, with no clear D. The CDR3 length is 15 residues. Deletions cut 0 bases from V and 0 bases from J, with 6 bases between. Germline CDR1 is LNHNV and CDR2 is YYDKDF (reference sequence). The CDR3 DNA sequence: TGTGCCACCAGCAGAGATAGGTACTCTGGAAACACCATATATTTT. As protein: CATSRDRYSGNTIYF.

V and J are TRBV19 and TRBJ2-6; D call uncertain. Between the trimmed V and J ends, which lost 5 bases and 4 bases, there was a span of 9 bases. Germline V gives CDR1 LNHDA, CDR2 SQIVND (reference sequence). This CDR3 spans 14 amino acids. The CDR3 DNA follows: TGTGCCAGTAGTGAGACTCTGGGGGCCAACGTCCTGACTTTC. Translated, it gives CASSETLGANVLTF.